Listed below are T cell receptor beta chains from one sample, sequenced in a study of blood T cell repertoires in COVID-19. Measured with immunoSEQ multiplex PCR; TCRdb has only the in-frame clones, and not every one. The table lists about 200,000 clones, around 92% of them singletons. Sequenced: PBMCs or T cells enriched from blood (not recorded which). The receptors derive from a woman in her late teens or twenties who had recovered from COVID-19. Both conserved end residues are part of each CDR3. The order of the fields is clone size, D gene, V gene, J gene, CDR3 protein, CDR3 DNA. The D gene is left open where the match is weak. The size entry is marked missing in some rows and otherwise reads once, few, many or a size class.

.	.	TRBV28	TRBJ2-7	CASRLQEYPQYF	TGTGCCAGCAGACTCCAAGAATACCCGCAGTACTTC
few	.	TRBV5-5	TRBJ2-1	CASSRAGTPIYNEQFF	TGTGCCAGCAGCCGAGCCGGGACTCCCATCTACAATGAGCAGTTCTTC
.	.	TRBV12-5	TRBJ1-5	CASGLANSKNQPQHF	TGTGCTAGTGGTTTGGCCAACTCCAAGAATCAGCCCCAGCATTTT
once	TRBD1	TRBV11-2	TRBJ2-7	CASSLERTGSYEQYF	TGTGCCAGCAGCTTAGAACGGACAGGGTCTTACGAGCAGTACTTC
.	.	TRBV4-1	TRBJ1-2	CASSQSWGRSYGYTF	TGCGCCAGCAGCCAAAGTTGGGGGCGCAGCTATGGCTACACCTTC
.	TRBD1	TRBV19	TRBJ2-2	CASREDRGARELFF	TGTGCCAGTAGGGAGGACAGGGGGGCCCGGGAGCTGTTTTTT
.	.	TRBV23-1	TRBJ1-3	CASNPFKRTESSGNTIYF	TGCGCCAGCAACCCTTTTAAGAGGACAGAGAGTTCCGGAAACACCATATATTTT
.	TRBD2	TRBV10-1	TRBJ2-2	CASGAGGANTGELFF	TGCGCCAGCGGAGCGGGGGGCGCGAACACCGGGGAGCTGTTTTTT
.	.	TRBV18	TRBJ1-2	CASSETGISNYGYTF	TGTGCCAGCTCAGAAACAGGGATAAGTAACTATGGCTACACCTTC
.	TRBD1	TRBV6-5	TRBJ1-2	CASRAGQGLYGYTF	TGTGCCAGCAGGGCGGGACAGGGGCTCTATGGCTACACCTTC
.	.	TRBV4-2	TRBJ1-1	CASSRANIGTAAEAFF	TGTGCCAGCAGCCGAGCGAACATCGGGACTGCAGCCGAAGCTTTCTTT
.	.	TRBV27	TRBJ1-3	CASDSTMDSGNTIYF	TGTGCCAGCGACTCTACCATGGACTCTGGAAACACCATATATTTT
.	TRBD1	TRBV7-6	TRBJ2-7	CASSARDREQYF	TGTGCCAGCAGCGCCCGGGACAGGGAGCAGTACTTC
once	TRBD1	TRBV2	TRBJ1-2	CASTVGTGLVGYTF	TGTGCCAGCACTGTAGGGACAGGGTTGGTCGGCTACACCTTC
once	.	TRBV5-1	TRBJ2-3	CASSLLAGDTQYF	TGCGCCAGCAGCTTGTTAGCTGGAGATACGCAGTATTTT
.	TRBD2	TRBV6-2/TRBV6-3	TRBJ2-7	CASSSGGPAEEQYF	TGTGCCAGCAGCAGCGGGGGCCCGGCTGAAGAGCAGTACTTC
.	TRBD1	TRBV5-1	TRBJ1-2	CASSLTTRTGDGYTF	TGCGCCAGCAGCTTGACCACTAGGACAGGGGATGGCTACACCTTC
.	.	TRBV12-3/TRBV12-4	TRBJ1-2	CASSRDSNYGYTF	TGTGCCAGCAGTCGGGACTCCAACTATGGCTACACCTTC
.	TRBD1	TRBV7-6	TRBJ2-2	CASSPTIQQGTHSNTGELFF	TGTGCCAGCAGCCCAACTATCCAACAGGGGACCCATTCGAACACCGGGGAGCTGTTTTTT
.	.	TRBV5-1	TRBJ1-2	CASSLDSQYGYTF	TGCGCCAGCAGCTTGGACAGCCAGTATGGCTACACCTTC
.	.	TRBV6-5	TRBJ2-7	CASSLGLYYEQYF	TGTGCCAGCAGTCTAGGACTGTACTACGAGCAGTACTTC
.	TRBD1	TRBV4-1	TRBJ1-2	CASSLGQGDGYTF	TGCGCCAGCAGCCTAGGACAGGGGGATGGCTACACCTTC
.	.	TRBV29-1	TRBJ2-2	CSVDAITGLTGELFF	TGCAGCGTTGACGCAATAACGGGACTCACCGGGGAGCTGTTTTTT
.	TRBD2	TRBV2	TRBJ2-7	CASRPGLAGGHEQYF	TGTGCCAGCAGGCCCGGACTAGCGGGGGGCCACGAGCAGTACTTC
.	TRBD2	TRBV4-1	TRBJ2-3	CASSQPTSGGAKDTQYF	TGCGCCAGCAGCCAACCGACTAGCGGGGGTGCTAAAGATACGCAGTATTTT
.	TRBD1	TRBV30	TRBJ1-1	CAWSSGQGMNTEAFF	TGTGCCTGGAGTTCCGGACAGGGGATGAACACTGAAGCTTTCTTT
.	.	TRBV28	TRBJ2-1	CASSFRGNGNEQFF	TGTGCCAGCAGTTTTAGGGGAAACGGCAATGAGCAGTTCTTC
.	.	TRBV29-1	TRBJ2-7	CSVEDLFQGGEQYF	TGCAGCGTTGAAGATCTGTTCCAGGGTGGCGAGCAGTACTTC
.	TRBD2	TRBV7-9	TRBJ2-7	CASSLVETRGAYEQYF	TGTGCCAGCAGCTTAGTTGAGACACGGGGGGCCTACGAGCAGTACTTC
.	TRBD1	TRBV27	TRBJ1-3	CASSSKGAGGNTIYF	TGTGCCAGCAGTTCAAAGGGGGCGGGGGGAAACACCATATATTTT
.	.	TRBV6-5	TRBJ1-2	CASSSTVANYGYTF	TGTGCCAGCAGTTCGACAGTAGCTAACTATGGCTACACCTTC
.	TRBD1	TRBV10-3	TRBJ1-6	CAISTGADNSPLHF	TGTGCCATCAGTACAGGGGCGGATAATTCACCCCTCCACTTT
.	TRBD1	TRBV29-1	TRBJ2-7	CSAALTGTEQYF	TGCAGCGCCGCCTTGACAGGGACCGAGCAGTACTTC
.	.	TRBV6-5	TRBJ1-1	CASSYGGQWLTEAFF	TGTGCCAGCAGTTACGGAGGGCAATGGCTGACTGAAGCTTTCTTT
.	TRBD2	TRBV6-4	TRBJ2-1	CASSPSSGGVYEQFF	TGTGCCAGCAGTCCGAGTAGCGGGGGGGTCTATGAGCAGTTCTTC
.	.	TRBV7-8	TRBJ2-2	CASSLTRPTPFTGELFF	TGTGCCAGCAGCTTAACTCGACCGACACCGTTCACCGGGGAGCTGTTTTTT
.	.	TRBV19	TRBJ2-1	CASSISPRTTLGEQFF	TGTGCCAGTAGTATAAGCCCTCGGACTACGCTGGGTGAGCAGTTCTTC
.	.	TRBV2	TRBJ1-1	CASTPLWLEGNTEAFF	TGTGCCAGCACCCCTTTGTGGCTGGAGGGGAACACTGAAGCTTTCTTT
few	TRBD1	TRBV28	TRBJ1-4	CASSATGTGINEKLFF	TGTGCCAGCAGTGCCACCGGGACAGGCATTAATGAAAAACTGTTTTTT
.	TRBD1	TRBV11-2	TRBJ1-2	CASSSSTGRNYGYTF	TGTGCCAGCAGCTCGTCGACAGGGAGGAACTATGGCTACACCTTC
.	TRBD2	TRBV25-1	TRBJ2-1	CASRGSGASYNEQFF	TGTGCCAGCAGAGGAAGCGGGGCTTCCTACAATGAGCAGTTCTTC
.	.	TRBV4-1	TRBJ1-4	CASSQGGVREKLFF	TGCGCCAGCAGCCAAGGCGGGGTCAGGGAAAAACTGTTTTTT
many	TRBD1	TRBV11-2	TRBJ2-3	CASSLRLSDRGTDTQYF	TGTGCCAGCAGCCTCCGACTTTCGGACAGGGGCACAGATACGCAGTATTTT
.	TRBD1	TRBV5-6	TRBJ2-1	CASSLGGTGGGRGQFF	TGTGCCAGCAGCTTGGGTGGGACAGGTGGTGGCAGAGGGCAGTTCTTC
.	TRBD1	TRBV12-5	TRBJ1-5	CASGLVSYRDRVQSPFNQPQHF	TGTGCTAGTGGTTTGGTATCCTATCGAGACAGGGTGCAGTCCCCGTTCAATCAGCCCCAGCATTTT
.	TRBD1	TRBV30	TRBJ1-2	CAWSQGQGASGYTF	TGTGCCTGGAGCCAGGGACAGGGGGCGAGTGGCTACACCTTC
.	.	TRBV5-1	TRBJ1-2	CASSLAHDSNYGYTF	TGCGCCAGCAGCTTGGCCCATGACAGCAACTATGGCTACACCTTC
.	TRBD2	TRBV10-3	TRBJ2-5	CAISGGAGETQYF	TGTGCCATTAGCGGGGGGGCCGGAGAGACCCAGTACTTC
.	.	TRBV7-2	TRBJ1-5	CASSLVGGPSNQPQHF	TGTGCCAGCAGCTTAGTGGGGGGGCCGAGCAATCAGCCCCAGCATTTT
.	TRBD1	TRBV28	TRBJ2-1	CASSFPGQDYNEQFF	TGTGCCAGCAGTTTCCCCGGACAGGACTACAATGAGCAGTTCTTC
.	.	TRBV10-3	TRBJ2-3	CAISESGGLTDTQYF	TGTGCCATCAGTGAGTCGGGAGGCCTCACAGATACGCAGTATTTT
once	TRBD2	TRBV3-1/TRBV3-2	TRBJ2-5	CASSQGLAGTETQYF	TGTGCCAGCAGCCAAGGACTAGCGGGGACCGAGACCCAGTACTTC
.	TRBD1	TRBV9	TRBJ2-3	CASSAGTGGTDTQYF	TGTGCCAGCAGCGCTGGGACAGGGGGAACAGATACGCAGTATTTT
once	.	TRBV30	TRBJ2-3	CAWSPPGLTDTQYF	TGTGCCTGGAGCCCACCAGGGTTAACAGATACGCAGTATTTT
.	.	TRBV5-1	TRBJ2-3	CASSRGGADTQYF	TGCGCCAGCAGCCGAGGGGGAGCGGATACGCAGTATTTT
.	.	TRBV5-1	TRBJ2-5	CASSLAVNREETQYF	TGCGCCAGCAGCTTGGCCGTCAACAGGGAAGAGACCCAGTACTTC
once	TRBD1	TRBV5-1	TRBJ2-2	CASSTGQGNTGELFF	TGCGCCAGCAGCACCGGACAGGGTAACACCGGGGAGCTGTTTTTT
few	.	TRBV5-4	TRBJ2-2	CASSYSGATGELFF	TGTGCCAGCAGCTATAGCGGAGCCACCGGGGAGCTGTTTTTT
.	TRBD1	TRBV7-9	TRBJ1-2	CASSPPEITGDLQYGYTF	TGTGCCAGCAGCCCCCCAGAGATTACAGGGGACCTTCAATATGGCTACACCTTC